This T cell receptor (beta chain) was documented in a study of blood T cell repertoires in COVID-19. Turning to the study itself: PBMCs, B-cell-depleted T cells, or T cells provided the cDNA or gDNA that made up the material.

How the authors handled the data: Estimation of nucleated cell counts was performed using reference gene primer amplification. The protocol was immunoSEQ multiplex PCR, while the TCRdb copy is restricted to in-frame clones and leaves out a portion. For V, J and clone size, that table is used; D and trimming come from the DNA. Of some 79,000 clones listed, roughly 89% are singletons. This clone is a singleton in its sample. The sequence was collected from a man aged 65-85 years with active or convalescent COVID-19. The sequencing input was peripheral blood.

The CDR3 sequence is CAWRGAGANVLTF. The CDR3, as DNA: TGTGCCTGGAGGGGCGCTGGGGCCAACGTCCTGACTTTC. J is TRBJ2-6 and V is TRBV30; the D is unclear. Germline V CDR1 and CDR2: GTSNPN, SVGIG (reference sequence). The CDR3 sequence is 13 residues long. Trimming left V 3 bases short and J 2 bases short, with 5 bases between.